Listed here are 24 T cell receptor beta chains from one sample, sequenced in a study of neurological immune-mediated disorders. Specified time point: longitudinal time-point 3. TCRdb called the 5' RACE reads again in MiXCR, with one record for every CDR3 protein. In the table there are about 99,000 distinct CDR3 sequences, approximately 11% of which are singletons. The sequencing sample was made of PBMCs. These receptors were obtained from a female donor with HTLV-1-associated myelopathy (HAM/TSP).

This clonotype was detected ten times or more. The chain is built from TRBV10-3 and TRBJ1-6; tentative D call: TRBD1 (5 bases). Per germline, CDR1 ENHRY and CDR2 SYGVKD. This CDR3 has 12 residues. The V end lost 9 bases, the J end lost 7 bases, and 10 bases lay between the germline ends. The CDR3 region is CAIKDTNSPLHF. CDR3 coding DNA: TGTGCCATAAAGGACACGAATTCACCCCTCCACTTT.

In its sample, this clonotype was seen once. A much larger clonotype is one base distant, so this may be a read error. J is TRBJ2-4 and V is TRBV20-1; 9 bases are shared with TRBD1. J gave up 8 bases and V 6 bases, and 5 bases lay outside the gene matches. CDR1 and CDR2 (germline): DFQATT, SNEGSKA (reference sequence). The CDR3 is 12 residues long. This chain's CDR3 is CSARQGEDIQYF. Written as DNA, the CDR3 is TGCAGTGCCAGACAGGGGGAAGACATTCAGTACTTC.

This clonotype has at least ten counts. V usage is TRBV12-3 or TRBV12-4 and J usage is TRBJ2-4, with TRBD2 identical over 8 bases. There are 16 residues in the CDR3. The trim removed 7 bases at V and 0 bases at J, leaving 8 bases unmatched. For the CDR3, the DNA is TGTGCCAGCACGCTAACTAGCGGACTAGCCAAAAACATTCAGTACTTC. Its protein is CASTLTSGLAKNIQYF.

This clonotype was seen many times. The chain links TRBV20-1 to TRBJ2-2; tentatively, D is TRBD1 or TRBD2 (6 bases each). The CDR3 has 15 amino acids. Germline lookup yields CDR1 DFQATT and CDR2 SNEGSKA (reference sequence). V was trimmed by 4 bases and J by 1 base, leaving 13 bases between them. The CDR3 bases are TGCAGTGCTACCCCAAAGGGGGGGAACACCGGGGAGCTGTTTTTT. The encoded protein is CSATPKGGNTGELFF.

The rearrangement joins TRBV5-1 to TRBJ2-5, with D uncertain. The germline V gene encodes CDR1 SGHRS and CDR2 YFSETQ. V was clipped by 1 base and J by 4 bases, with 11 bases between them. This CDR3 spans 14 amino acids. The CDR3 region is CASSLRGSGETQYF. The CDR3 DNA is TGCGCCAGCAGCTTGCGAGGATCTGGAGAGACCCAGTACTTC. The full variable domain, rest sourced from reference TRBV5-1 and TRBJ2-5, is KAGVTQTPRYLIKTRGQQVTLSCSPISGHRSVSWYQQTPGQGLQFLFEYFSETQRNKGNFPGRFSGRQFSNSRSEMNVSTLELGDSALYLCASSLRGSGETQYFGPGTRLLVL.

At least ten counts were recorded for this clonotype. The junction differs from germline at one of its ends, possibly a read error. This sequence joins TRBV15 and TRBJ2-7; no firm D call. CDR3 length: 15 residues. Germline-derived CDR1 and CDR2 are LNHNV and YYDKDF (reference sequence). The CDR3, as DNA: TGTGCTACCAGCAGAGATCTTACGACGGACTACGAGCAGTACTTC. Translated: CATSRDLTTDYEQYF.

This chain's CDR3 is CSARDRDRGTDTQYF. DNA for the CDR3: TGCAGTGCTAGAGATCGGGACAGAGGCACAGATACGCAGTATTTT. This chain uses TRBV20-1 with TRBJ2-3; 7 nucleotides line up with TRBD1. Per germline, CDR1 DFQATT and CDR2 SNEGSKA (reference sequence). Germline trimming cut 0 bases from V and 1 base from J; bases unmatched to any gene: 4. The CDR3 runs 15 residues.

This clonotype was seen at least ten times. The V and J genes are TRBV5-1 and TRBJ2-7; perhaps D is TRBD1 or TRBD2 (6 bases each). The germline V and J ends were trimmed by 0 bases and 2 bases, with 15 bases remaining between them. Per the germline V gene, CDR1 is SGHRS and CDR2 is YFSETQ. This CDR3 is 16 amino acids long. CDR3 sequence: CASSLEGGMGTYEQYF. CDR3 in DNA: TGCGCCAGCAGCTTGGAGGGGGGCATGGGTACCTACGAGCAGTACTTC.

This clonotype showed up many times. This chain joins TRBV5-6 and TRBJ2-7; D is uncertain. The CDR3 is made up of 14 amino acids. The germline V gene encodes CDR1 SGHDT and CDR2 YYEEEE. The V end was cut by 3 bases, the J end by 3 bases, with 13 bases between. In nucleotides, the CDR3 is TGTGCCAGCAGCTATCCCCGACGCGGCTACGAGCAGTACTTC. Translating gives CASSYPRRGYEQYF.

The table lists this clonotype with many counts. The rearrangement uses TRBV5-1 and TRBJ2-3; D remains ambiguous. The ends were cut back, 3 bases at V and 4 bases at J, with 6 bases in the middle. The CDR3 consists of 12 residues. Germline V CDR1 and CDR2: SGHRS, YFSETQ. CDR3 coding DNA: TGCGCCAGCAGCTCTCCGTCAGATACGCAGTATTTT. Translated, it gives CASSSPSDTQYF.

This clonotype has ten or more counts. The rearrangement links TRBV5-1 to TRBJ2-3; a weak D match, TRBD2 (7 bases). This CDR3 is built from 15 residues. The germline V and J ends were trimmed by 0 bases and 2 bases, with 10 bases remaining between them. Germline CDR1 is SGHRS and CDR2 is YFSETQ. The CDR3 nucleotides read TGCGCCAGCAGCTTGGGGGGGGGCCCCACAGATACGCAGTATTTT. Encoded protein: CASSLGGGPTDTQYF.

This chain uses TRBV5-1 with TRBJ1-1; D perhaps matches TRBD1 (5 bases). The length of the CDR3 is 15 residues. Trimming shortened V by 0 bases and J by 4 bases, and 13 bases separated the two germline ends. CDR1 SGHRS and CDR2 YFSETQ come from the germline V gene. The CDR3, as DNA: TGCGCCAGCAGCTTGGGAGGGTCAGGGTCCACTGAAGCTTTCTTT. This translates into CASSLGGSGSTEAFF.

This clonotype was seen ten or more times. The chain's CDR3 is CASSPGRTGNTIYF. The CDR3, as DNA: TGTGCCAGCAGCCCCGGACGGACTGGAAACACCATATATTTT. The chain combines TRBV6-1 with TRBJ1-3; D is unresolved. V lost 6 bases to trimming and J lost 2 bases, with 11 bases between them. The CDR3 runs to 14 residues. Germline CDR1 reads MNHNS; CDR2 reads SASEGT.

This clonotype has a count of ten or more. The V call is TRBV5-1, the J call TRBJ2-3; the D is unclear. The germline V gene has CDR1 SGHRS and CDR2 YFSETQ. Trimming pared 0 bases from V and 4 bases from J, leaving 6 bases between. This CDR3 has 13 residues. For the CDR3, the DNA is TGCGCCAGCAGCTTGGAACGAGCAGATACGCAGTATTTT. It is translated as CASSLERADTQYF.

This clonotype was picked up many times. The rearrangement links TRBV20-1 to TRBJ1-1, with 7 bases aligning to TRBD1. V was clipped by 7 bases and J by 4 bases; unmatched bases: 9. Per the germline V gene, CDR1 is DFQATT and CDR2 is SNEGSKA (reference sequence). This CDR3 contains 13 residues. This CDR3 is CSVTRGLSTEAFF. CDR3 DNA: TGCAGTGTTACGAGGGGGCTTAGCACTGAAGCTTTCTTT.

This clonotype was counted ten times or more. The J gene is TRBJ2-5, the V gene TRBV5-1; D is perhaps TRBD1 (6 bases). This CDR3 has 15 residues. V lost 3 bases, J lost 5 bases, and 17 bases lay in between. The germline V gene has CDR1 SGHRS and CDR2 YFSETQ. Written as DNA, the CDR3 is TGCGCCAGCAGCTCGTCGACAGGAAAGAAGGAGACCCAGTACTTC. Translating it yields CASSSSTGKKETQYF.

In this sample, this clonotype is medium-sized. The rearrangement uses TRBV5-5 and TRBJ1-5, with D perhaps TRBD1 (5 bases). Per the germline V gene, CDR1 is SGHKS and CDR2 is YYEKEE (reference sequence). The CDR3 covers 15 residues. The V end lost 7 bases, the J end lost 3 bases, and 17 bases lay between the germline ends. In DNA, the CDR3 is TGTGCCAGCTCACCGAGTCCAGGGTCCAATCAGCCCCAGCATTTT. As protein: CASSPSPGSNQPQHF.

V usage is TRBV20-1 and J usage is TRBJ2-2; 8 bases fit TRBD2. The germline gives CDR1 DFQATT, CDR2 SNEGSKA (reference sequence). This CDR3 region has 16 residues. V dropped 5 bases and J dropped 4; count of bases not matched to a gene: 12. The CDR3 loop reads CSAAFSGVAGTGELFF. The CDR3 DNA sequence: TGCAGTGCTGCCTTTAGCGGGGTGGCTGGCACCGGGGAGCTGTTTTTT.

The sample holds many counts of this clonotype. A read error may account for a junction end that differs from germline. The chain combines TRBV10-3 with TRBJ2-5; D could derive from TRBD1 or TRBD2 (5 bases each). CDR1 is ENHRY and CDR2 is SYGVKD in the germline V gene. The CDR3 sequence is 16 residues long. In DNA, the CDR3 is TGTGCCATCAGTGAAGAGGGGCCGAACACCCAAGAGGCCCAGTACTTC. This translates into CAISEEGPNTQEAQYF.

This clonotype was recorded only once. The CDR3 DNA reads as TGTGCCAGCAGACCGGTGGGGACCGGATTCAACTATGGCTACACCTTC. This sequence encodes CASRPVGTGFNYGYTF. The gene calls are TRBV13 and TRBJ1-2, with a tentative D call TRBD1 (5 bases). With 6 bases removed from V and 2 bases from J, the gap between germline ends came to 19 bases. The germline gives CDR1 PRHDT, CDR2 FYEKMQ (reference sequence). The CDR3 has 16 residues.

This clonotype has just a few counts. Here the CDR3 reads CASSYLAGIINEQFF. The CDR3 nucleotides are TGTGCCAGCAGTTACCTAGCGGGGATAATCAATGAGCAGTTCTTC. V is TRBV27 and J is TRBJ2-1, with TRBD2 matching over 9 bases. Per germline, CDR1 MNHEY and CDR2 SMNVEV (reference sequence). The V segment lost 4 bases and the J segment 6 bases; nucleotides outside the gene matches: 7. This CDR3 contains 15 residues.

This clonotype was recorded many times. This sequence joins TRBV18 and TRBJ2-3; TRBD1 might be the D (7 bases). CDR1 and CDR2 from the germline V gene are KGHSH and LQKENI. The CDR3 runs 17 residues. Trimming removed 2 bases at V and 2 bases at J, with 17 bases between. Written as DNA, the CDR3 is TGTGCCAGCTCACCAGGACAGGAGGGCACCCCCACAGATACGCAGTATTTT. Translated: CASSPGQEGTPTDTQYF. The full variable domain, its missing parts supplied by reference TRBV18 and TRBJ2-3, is NAGVMQNPRHLVRRRGQEARLRCSPMKGHSHVYWYRQLPEEGLKFMVYLQKENIIDESGMPKERFSAEFPKEGPSILRIQQVVRGDSAAYFCASSPGQEGTPTDTQYFGPGTRLTVL.

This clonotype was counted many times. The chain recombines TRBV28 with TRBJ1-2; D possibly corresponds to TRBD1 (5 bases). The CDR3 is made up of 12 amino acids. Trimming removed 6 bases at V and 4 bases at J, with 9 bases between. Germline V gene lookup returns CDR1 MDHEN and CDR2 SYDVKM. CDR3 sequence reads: CASSYGGYGYTF. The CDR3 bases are TGTGCCAGCAGCTACGGGGGCTATGGCTACACCTTC.

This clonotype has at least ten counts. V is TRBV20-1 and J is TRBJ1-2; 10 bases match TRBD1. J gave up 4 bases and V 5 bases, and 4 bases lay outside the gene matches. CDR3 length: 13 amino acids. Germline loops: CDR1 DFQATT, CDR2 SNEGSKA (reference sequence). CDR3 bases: TGCAGTGCTCGGGGACAGGGGATCTATGGCTACACCTTC. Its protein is CSARGQGIYGYTF.